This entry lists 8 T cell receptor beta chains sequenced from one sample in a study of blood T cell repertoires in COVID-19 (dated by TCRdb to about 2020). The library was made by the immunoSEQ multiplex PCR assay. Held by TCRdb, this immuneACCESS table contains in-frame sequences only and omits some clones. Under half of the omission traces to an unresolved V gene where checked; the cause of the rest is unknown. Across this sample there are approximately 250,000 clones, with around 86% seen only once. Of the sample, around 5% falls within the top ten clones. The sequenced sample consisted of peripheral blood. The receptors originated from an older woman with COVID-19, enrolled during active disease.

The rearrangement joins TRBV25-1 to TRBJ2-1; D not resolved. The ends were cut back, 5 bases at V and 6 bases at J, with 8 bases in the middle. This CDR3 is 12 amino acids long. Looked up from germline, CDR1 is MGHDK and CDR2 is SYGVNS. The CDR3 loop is CASSFPGNEQFF. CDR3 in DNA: TGTGCCAGCAGTTTCCCGGGCAATGAGCAGTTCTTC. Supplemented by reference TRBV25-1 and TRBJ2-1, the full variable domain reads EADIYQTPRYLVIGTGKKITLECSQTMGHDKMYWYQQDPGMELHLIHYSYGVNSTEKGDLSSESTVSRIRTEHFPLTLESARPSHTSQYLCASSFPGNEQFFGPGTRLTVL.

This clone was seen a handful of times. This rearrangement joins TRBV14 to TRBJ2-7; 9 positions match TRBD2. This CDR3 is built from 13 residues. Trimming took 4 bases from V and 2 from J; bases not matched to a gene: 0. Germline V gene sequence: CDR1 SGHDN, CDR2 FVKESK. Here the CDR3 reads CASSPSGTYEQYF. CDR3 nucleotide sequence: TGTGCCAGCAGCCCTAGCGGGACCTACGAGCAGTACTTC.

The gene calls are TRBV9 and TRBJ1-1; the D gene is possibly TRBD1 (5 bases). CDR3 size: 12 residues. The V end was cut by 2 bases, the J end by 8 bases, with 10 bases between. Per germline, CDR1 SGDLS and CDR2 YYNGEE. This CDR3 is CASSVAGGEAFF. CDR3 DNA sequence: TGTGCCAGCAGCGTCGCCGGGGGGGAAGCTTTCTTT.

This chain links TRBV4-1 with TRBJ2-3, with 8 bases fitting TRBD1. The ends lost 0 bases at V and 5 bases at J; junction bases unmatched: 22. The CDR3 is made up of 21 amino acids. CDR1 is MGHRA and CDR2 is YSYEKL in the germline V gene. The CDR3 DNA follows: TGCGCCAGCAGCCAAGATCGGGGGCAGGGGGCTACTAGGCGGACTTTAGATACGCAGTATTTT. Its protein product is CASSQDRGQGATRRTLDTQYF.

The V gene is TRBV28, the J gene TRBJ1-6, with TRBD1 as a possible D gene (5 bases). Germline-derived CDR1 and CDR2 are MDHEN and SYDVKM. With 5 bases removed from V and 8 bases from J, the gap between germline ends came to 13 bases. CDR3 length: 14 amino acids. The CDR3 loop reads CASSPGGRDSPLHF. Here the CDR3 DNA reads TGTGCCAGCAGTCCGGGGGGTCGGGATTCACCCCTCCACTTT.

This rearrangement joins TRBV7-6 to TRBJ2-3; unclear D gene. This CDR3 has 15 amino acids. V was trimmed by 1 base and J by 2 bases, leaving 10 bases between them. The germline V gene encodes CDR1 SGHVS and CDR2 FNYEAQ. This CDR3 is CASSLGHSPTDTQYF. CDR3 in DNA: TGTGCCAGCAGCTTAGGGCACAGCCCCACAGATACGCAGTATTTT.

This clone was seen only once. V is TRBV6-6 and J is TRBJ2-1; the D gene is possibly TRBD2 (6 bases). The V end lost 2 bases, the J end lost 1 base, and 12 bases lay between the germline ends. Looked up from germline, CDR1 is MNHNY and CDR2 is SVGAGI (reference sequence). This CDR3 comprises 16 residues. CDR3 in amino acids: CASSYRRDLSYNEQFF. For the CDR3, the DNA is TGTGCCAGCAGTTACCGGCGGGACCTTTCCTACAATGAGCAGTTCTTC.

CDR3 loop: CASSLGGDNEQFF. The DNA of the CDR3 is TGTGCCAGCAGTTTAGGAGGGGACAATGAGCAGTTCTTC. This chain uses TRBV28 with TRBJ2-1; D perhaps matches TRBD2 (6 bases). Germline V gene data show CDR1 as MDHEN and CDR2 as SYDVKM. CDR3 length: 13 residues. The V end was cut by 2 bases, the J end by 5 bases, with 7 bases between.